This T cell receptor beta chain was obtained from a study of shared clonotypes between healthy human individuals. Points from the study as a whole: Clonotype sharing among donors likely depends on sequencing depth.

Profiling relied on immunoSEQ multiplex PCR, and the TCRdb table lists in-frame clones only, not all of them. Of more than 2 million clones in the sample, over 85% were seen once. With respect to this clone: Its specificity is not known.

Looked up from germline, CDR1 is MDHEN and CDR2 is SYDVKM. The V and J ends lost 2 bases and 5 bases, in that order; junction bases with no gene match: 7. This CDR3 has 15 amino acids. Selected positively for CCR7 and CD45RO-negative, naive CD8 cells excluded terminally differentiated effector memory CD45RA+ cells. Every donor, a Caucasian adult, lived in Nashville, Tennessee. The J gene is TRBJ1-1, the V gene TRBV28, with 8 bases matching TRBD1. Sequencing was done on a sample of naive CD8+ T cells sorted from blood. This sequence originates from a man in his late teens or twenties in good health. CDR3 loop: CASSLITGGNTEAFF. DNA for the CDR3: TGTGCCAGCAGTTTAATTACAGGGGGAAATACTGAAGCTTTCTTT.